This T cell receptor (beta chain) is drawn from a study of blood T cell repertoires in COVID-19. V shed 6 bases, J shed 6 bases, and the junction held 6 bases outside the gene matches. The CDR3 sequence is 13 residues long. Germline lookup yields CDR1 MNHEY and CDR2 SMNVEV (reference sequence). TCRdb keeps only in-frame clones here, not all; method: immunoSEQ multiplex PCR. The sample carries 290,000 or so clones, 86% recorded once. Sample: PBMCs or T cells enriched from blood (not recorded which). The sequence derives from a woman under 30 who had recovered from COVID-19. V and J are TRBV27 and TRBJ2-3; 7 bases map to TRBD1. Here the CDR3 DNA reads TGTGCCAGCAGCTCCGAACAGGGGGATACGCAGTATTTT. Residues: CASSSEQGDTQYF.